Below, 24 T cell receptor beta chains from the same sample are listed, as sequenced in a study of cytomegalovirus exposure and HLA in healthy donors. Data came from immunoSEQ multiplex PCR; TCRdb stores just in-frame clones and leaves some out. The sample records approximately 140,000 clones, about 87% being singletons. Material: PBMCs. These receptors originate from a man younger than 35 in good health and CMV-seropositive.

The chain recombines TRBV25-1 with TRBJ1-2; 7 nucleotides line up with TRBD1. The CDR3 runs 14 residues. The V gene's germline CDR1 is MGHDK and CDR2 SYGVNS. The trim removed 4 bases at V and 3 bases at J, leaving 5 bases unmatched. The CDR3, as DNA: TGTGCCAGCAGTGGGACAGGATGGGACTATGGCTACACCTTC. As protein: CASSGTGWDYGYTF.

The chain is built from TRBV7-2 and TRBJ2-5; TRBD2 matches 9 bases. CDR3 length: 16 residues. The V segment lost 5 bases and the J segment 1 base; nucleotides outside the gene matches: 8. The germline CDR1 and CDR2 sequences are SGHTA and FQGNSA. The CDR3 protein is CASSPRLADSQETQYF. For the CDR3, the DNA is TGTGCCAGCAGCCCCCGACTAGCGGACTCCCAAGAGACCCAGTACTTC.

The rearrangement uses TRBV9 and TRBJ2-1, with a tentative D call TRBD2 (5 bases). Germline V CDR1 and CDR2: SGDLS, YYNGEE. V lost 0 bases to trimming and J lost 5 bases, with 21 bases between them. CDR3 length equals 18 residues. Here the CDR3 DNA reads TGTGCCAGCAGCGTAGGGGCTAGCCCTCGTTTTACGGACAATGAGCAGTTCTTC. Protein: CASSVGASPRFTDNEQFF.

This clone was found once. The V and J genes are TRBV30 and TRBJ1-4; D is perhaps TRBD1 (6 bases). The CDR3 contains 14 residues. The germline V gene encodes CDR1 GTSNPN and CDR2 SVGIG (reference sequence). V was cut by 2 bases and J by 7 bases, with 14 bases left in between. The DNA for the CDR3 is TGTGCCTGGAGTTCTCGGGGGGCTAGTGAAAAACTGTTTTTT. Translating gives CAWSSRGASEKLFF. The whole variable domain, filled in from reference TRBV30 and TRBJ1-4, reads SQTIHQWPATLVQPVGSPLSLECTVEGTSNPNLYWYRQAAGRGLQLLFYSVGIGQISSEVPQNLSASRPQDRQFILSSKKLLLSDSGFYLCAWSSRGASEKLFFGSGTQLSVL.

The chain employs TRBV7-2 and TRBJ2-1; the D gene is possibly TRBD1 (5 bases). The germline V and J ends were trimmed by 5 bases and 0 bases, with 11 bases remaining between them. The CDR3 extends over 15 amino acids. The germline V gene encodes CDR1 SGHTA and CDR2 FQGNSA. CDR3: CASSPDTYSYNEQFF. CDR3 DNA sequence: TGTGCCAGCAGCCCGGACACTTACTCCTACAATGAGCAGTTCTTC.

The V and J genes are TRBV5-6 and TRBJ2-7, with 10 nucleotides matching TRBD2. Trimming removed 4 bases from V and 3 bases from J; junction bases left unmatched: 4. Germline-derived CDR1 and CDR2 are SGHDT and YYEEEE. CDR3 length equals 14 residues. CDR3 region: CASSRLAGRYEQYF. CDR3 in DNA: TGTGCCAGCAGCCGACTAGCGGGTCGCTACGAGCAGTACTTC. The complete variable domain, with remaining parts taken from reference TRBV5-6 and TRBJ2-7, reads DAGVTQSPTHLIKTRGQQVTLRCSPKSGHDTVSWYQQALGQGPQFIFQYYEEEERQRGNFPDRFSGHQFPNYSSELNVNALLLGDSALYLCASSRLAGRYEQYFGPGTRLTVT.

The chain employs TRBV6-5 and TRBJ2-7; 11 bases are a match to TRBD2. The CDR3 is made up of 15 amino acids. With 5 bases clipped from V and 2 bases from J, the junction kept 5 bases outside the gene matches. Germline V gene lookup returns CDR1 MNHEY and CDR2 SVGAGI. CDR3 residues: CASSQTSGETYEQYF. DNA of the CDR3: TGTGCCAGCAGTCAGACTAGCGGGGAAACCTACGAGCAGTACTTC.

This chain uses TRBV6-1 with TRBJ1-5, with 9 bases aligning to TRBD1. The CDR3 runs 14 residues. V was clipped by 6 bases and J by 4 bases; unmatched bases: 4. Germline V gene lookup returns CDR1 MNHNS and CDR2 SASEGT. In nucleotides, the CDR3 is TGTGCCAGCAGCGCCGGACAGGGGAATCAGCCCCAGCATTTT. This codes for CASSAGQGNQPQHF.

V gene TRBV5-1 combines with J gene TRBJ1-1; D gene unclear. The CDR3 sequence is 14 residues long. Trimming pared 4 bases from V and 0 bases from J, leaving 10 bases between. Germline CDR1 reads SGHRS; CDR2 reads YFSETQ. The CDR3 protein is CASSRESVNTEAFF. DNA for the CDR3: TGCGCCAGCAGCCGGGAGTCGGTGAACACTGAAGCTTTCTTT. Together with reference TRBV5-1 and TRBJ1-1, the CDR3 gives the full variable domain: KAGVTQTPRYLIKTRGQQVTLSCSPISGHRSVSWYQQTPGQGLQFLFEYFSETQRNKGNFPGRFSGRQFSNSRSEMNVSTLELGDSALYLCASSRESVNTEAFFGQGTRLTVV.

The chain links TRBV27 to TRBJ1-5; unclear D gene. The germline V gene encodes CDR1 MNHEY and CDR2 SMNVEV (reference sequence). Trimming pared 5 bases from V and 5 bases from J, leaving 10 bases between. This CDR3 is 13 amino acids long. The CDR3 loop reads CASSEGMDQPQHF. CDR3 bases: TGTGCCAGCAGTGAGGGAATGGATCAGCCCCAGCATTTT.

This clone occurred a few times. The chain combines TRBV2 with TRBJ1-5; weak D call: TRBD1 (5 bases). The CDR3 is 14 residues long. Per germline, CDR1 SNHLY and CDR2 FYNNEI. Trimming removed 4 bases at V and 4 bases at J, with 11 bases between. The CDR3 DNA reads as TGTGCCAGCAGTGGGAGGGGCGCGAATCAGCCCCAGCATTTT. This translates into CASSGRGANQPQHF.

V gene TRBV4-2 combines with J gene TRBJ2-7, with 7 bases lining up with TRBD2. Germline V lookup: CDR1 LGHNA, CDR2 YNFKEQ. V shed 1 base, J shed 2 bases, and the junction held 2 bases outside the gene matches. The length of the CDR3 is 14 residues. The CDR3, as DNA: TGTGCCAGCAGCCAAGGGGGAGGGGCCTACGAGCAGTACTTC. It is translated as CASSQGGGAYEQYF.

J is TRBJ1-2 and V is TRBV2; TRBD1 might be the D (5 bases). The V end lost 4 bases, the J end lost 1 base, and 7 bases lay between the germline ends. The CDR3 loop spans 13 amino acids. The germline V gene encodes CDR1 SNHLY and CDR2 FYNNEI. This CDR3 is CASSGQLNYGYTF. In DNA form, the CDR3 reads TGTGCCAGCAGTGGACAGCTTAACTATGGCTACACCTTC.

The chain carries TRBV7-3 and TRBJ2-3, with TRBD2 matching 11 bases. V was clipped by 10 bases and J by 5 bases; unmatched bases: 5. The CDR3 runs 13 residues. The germline gives CDR1 SGHTA, CDR2 FQGTGA. The CDR3 nucleotides are TGTGCCACTGGGCTAGCGGGAGGAGATACGCAGTATTTT. As protein: CATGLAGGDTQYF.

The rearrangement links TRBV6-1 to TRBJ1-2; D possibly corresponds to TRBD1 (6 bases). The CDR3 consists of 14 residues. The germline V gene encodes CDR1 MNHNS and CDR2 SASEGT. V lost 5 bases, J lost 4 bases, and 14 bases lay in between. For the CDR3, the DNA is TGTGCCAGCAGTCCACAGGGCTCCCGCTATGGCTACACCTTC. This gives the protein CASSPQGSRYGYTF.

The CDR3 nucleotides are TGTGCCAGCAGCTCCGCCTACGAGCAGTACTTC. Its protein product is CASSSAYEQYF. V usage is TRBV5-6 and J usage is TRBJ2-7; D unclear. There are 11 residues in the CDR3. V lost 3 bases, J lost 2 bases, and 3 bases lay in between. CDR1 and CDR2 (germline): SGHDT, YYEEEE.

The genes are TRBV2 and TRBJ2-1; TRBD2 matches at 9 bases. CDR1 and CDR2 from the germline V gene are SNHLY and FYNNEI. J lost 12 bases, V lost 4 bases, and 16 bases had no gene match. There are 16 residues in the CDR3. CDR3 in amino acids: CASSALAGAPMDAQFF. The CDR3 coding sequence is TGTGCCAGCAGTGCGTTAGCGGGGGCTCCCATGGATGCGCAGTTCTTC.

The rearrangement uses TRBV2 and TRBJ2-3, with TRBD1 as a possible D gene (5 bases). Trimming pared 10 bases from V and 0 bases from J, leaving 8 bases between. The CDR3 has 12 amino acids. Germline V gene lookup returns CDR1 SNHLY and CDR2 FYNNEI. The CDR3 bases are TGTGCCACGCGACAGAGCACAGATACGCAGTATTTT. This codes for CATRQSTDTQYF. The full variable domain, completed using reference TRBV2 and TRBJ2-3, is EPEVTQTPSHQVTQMGQEVILRCVPISNHLYFYWYRQILGQKVEFLVSFYNNEISEKSEIFDDQFSVERPDGSNFTLKIRSTKLEDSAMYFCATRQSTDTQYFGPGTRLTVL.

J is TRBJ2-2 and V is TRBV5-4, with a tentative D call TRBD1 (5 bases). Germline assignment: CDR1 SGHNT and CDR2 YYREEE (reference sequence). The CDR3 is 13 residues long. V was shortened by 3 bases and J by 3 bases, with 6 bases between the two germline ends. This CDR3 reads CASSSRDTGELFF. The CDR3 region has the DNA TGTGCCAGCAGCTCCAGGGACACCGGGGAGCTGTTTTTT.

This clone was detected only a few times. The rearrangement uses TRBV6-7 and TRBJ1-2; tentative D call: TRBD1 (6 bases). TRBV6-7 falls under the ORF class, with uncertain function. V was shortened by 4 bases and J by 1 base, with 34 bases between the two germline ends. There are 22 residues in the CDR3. CDR3 sequence reads: CASSCRQGTQNQGRIINYGYTF. In nucleotides, the CDR3 is TGTGCCAGCAGTTGCCGGCAGGGGACCCAAAACCAGGGGAGAATCATTAACTATGGCTACACCTTC.

The chain recombines TRBV5-1 with TRBJ2-2, with a tentative D call TRBD1 (6 bases). The germline CDR1 and CDR2 sequences are SGHRS and YFSETQ. V was clipped by 1 base and J by 3 bases, with 10 bases between them. CDR3 length: 15 amino acids. In DNA form, the CDR3 reads TGCGCCAGCAGCTTGTCACAGGGCCACACCGGGGAGCTGTTTTTT. Translating it yields CASSLSQGHTGELFF.

This clone was detected only a few times. V and J are TRBV6-5 and TRBJ1-5, with D possibly being TRBD1 (5 bases). CDR3 length: 15 residues. Germline lookup yields CDR1 MNHEY and CDR2 SVGAGI. V lost 3 bases to trimming and J lost 4 bases, with 13 bases between them. CDR3 coding DNA: TGTGCCAGCAGTTATAATTCAGGGTCAAATCAGCCCCAGCATTTT. It is translated as CASSYNSGSNQPQHF.

The chain combines TRBV19 with TRBJ2-3; unclear D gene. V was cut by 6 bases and J by 2 bases, with 9 bases left in between. CDR3 size: 13 residues. CDR1 and CDR2 (germline): LNHDA, SQIVND (reference sequence). The CDR3 is CASRVRPTDTQYF. The CDR3 DNA is TGTGCCAGTAGAGTGCGGCCCACAGATACGCAGTATTTT.

The chain employs TRBV7-9 and TRBJ1-3; D is uncertain. The CDR3 sequence is 14 residues long. Germline V gives CDR1 SEHNR, CDR2 FQNEAQ (reference sequence). Trimming took 7 bases from V and 3 from J, leaving 13 bases between them. The CDR3: CASTFEGLGNTIYF. In DNA, the CDR3 is TGTGCCAGCACCTTTGAGGGTCTTGGAAACACCATATATTTT.